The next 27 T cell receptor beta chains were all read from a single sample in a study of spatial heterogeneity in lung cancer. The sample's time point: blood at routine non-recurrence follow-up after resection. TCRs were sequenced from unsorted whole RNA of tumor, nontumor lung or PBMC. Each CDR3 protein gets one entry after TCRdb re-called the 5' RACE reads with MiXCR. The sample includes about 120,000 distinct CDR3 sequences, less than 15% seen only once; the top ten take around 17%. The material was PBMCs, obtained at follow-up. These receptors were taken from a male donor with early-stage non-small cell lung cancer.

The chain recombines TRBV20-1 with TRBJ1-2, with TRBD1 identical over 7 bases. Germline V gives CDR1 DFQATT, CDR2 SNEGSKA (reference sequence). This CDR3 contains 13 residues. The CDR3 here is CSPRGGTVDGYTF. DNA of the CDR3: TGCAGCCCCAGGGGAGGGACAGTAGATGGCTACACCTTC.

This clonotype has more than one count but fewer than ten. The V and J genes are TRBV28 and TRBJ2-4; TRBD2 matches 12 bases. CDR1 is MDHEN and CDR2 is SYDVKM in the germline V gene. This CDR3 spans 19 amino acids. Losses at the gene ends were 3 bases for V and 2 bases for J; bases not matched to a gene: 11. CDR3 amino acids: CASSFSLTSGGTTKNIQYF. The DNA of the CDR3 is TGTGCCAGCAGTTTTAGTCTCACTAGCGGGGGGACTACCAAAAACATTCAGTACTTC. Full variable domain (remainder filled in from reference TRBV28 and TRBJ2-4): DVKVTQSSRYLVKRTGEKVFLECVQDMDHENMFWYRQDPGLGLRLIYFSYDVKMKEKGDIPEGYSVSREKKERFSLILESASTNQTSMYLCASSFSLTSGGTTKNIQYFGAGTRLSVL.

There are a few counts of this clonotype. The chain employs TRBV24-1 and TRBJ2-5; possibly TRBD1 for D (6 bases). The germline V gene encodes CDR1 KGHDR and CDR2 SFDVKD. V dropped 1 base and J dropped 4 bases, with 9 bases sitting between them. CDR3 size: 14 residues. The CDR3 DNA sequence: TGTGCCACCAGTGATTTTCAAGGGGGAGAGACCCAGTACTTC. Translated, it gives CATSDFQGGETQYF.

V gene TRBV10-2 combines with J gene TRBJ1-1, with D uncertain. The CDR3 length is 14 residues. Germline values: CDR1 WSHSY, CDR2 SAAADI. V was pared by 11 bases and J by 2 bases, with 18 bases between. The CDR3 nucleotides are TGCGCCGCGGAGAGTAGTGGGAAAAACACTGAAGCTTTCTTT. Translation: CAAESSGKNTEAFF.

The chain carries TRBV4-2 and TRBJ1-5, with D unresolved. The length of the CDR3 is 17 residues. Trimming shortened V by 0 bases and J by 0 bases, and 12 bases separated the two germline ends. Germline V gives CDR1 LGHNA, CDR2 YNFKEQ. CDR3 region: CASSQDFSDYSNQPQHF. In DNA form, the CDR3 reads TGTGCCAGCAGCCAAGATTTCTCGGATTATAGCAATCAGCCCCAGCATTTT.

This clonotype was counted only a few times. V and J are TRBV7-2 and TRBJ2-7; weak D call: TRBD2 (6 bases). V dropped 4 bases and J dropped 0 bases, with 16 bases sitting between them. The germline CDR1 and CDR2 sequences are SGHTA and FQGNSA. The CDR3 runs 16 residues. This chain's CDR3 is CASSYSGQRSSYEQYF. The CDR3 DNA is TGTGCCAGCAGCTACAGCGGGCAACGGAGCTCCTACGAGCAGTACTTC.

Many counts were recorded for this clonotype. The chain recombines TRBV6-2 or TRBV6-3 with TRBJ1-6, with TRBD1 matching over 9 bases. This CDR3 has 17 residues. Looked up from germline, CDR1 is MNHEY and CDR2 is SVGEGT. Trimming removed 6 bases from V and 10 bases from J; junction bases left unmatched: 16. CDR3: CASSIALSGTGRSPLHF. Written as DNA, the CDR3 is TGTGCCAGCAGCATCGCTCTTAGCGGGACAGGGCGCTCACCCCTCCACTTT.

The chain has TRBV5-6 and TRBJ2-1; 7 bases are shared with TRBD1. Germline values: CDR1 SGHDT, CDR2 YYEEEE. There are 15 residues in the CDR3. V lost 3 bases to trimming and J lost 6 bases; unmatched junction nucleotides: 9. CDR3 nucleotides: TGTGCCAGCAGCTCGGGCCTCCCAGGGGGCAATGAGCAGTTCTTC. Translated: CASSSGLPGGNEQFF.

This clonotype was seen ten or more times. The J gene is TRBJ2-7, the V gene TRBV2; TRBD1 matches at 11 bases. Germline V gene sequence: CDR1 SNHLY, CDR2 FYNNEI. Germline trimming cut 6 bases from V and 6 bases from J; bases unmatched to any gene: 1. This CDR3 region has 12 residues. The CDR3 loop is CASSGQGAEQYF. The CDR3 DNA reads TGTGCCAGCAGCGGACAGGGGGCCGAGCAGTACTTC.

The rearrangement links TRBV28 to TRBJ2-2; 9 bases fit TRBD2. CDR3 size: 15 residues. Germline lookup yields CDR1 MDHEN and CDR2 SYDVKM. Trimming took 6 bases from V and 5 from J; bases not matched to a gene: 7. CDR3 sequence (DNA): TGTGCCAGCAGCCCGGGACTAGCCGTTACCGGGGAGCTGTTTTTT. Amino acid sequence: CASSPGLAVTGELFF.

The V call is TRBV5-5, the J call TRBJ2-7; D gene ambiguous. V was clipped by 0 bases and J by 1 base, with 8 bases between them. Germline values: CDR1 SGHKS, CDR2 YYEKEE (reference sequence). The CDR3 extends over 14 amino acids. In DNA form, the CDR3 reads TGTGCCAGCAGCTTGGGACCGATATCCTACGAGCAGTACTTC. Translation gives CASSLGPISYEQYF.

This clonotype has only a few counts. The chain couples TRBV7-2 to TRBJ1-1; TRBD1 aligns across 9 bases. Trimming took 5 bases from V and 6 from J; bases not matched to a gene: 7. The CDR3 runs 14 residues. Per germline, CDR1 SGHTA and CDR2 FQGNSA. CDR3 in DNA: TGTGCCAGCAGCCAGGGACAGGGAGAGGCTGAAGCTTTCTTT. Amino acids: CASSQGQGEAEAFF.

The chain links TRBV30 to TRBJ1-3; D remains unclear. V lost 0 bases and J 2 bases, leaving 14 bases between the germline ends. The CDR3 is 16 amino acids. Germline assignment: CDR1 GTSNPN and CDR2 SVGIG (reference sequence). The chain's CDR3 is CAWSVRGSFAGNTIYF. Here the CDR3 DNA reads TGTGCCTGGAGTGTACGAGGGTCTTTCGCTGGAAACACCATATATTTT.

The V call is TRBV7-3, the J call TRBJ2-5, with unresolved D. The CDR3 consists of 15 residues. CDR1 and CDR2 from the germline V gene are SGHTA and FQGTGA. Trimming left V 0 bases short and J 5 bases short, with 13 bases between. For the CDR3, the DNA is TGTGCCAGCAGCTTAACTCCCCTAGGTCACGAGACCCAGTACTTC. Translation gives CASSLTPLGHETQYF.

The CDR3 sequence: CASSLSVRRSSYEQYF. In DNA form, the CDR3 reads TGTGCCAGCAGTTTATCTGTCAGGAGGAGCTCCTACGAGCAGTACTTC. The chain links TRBV27 to TRBJ2-7; perhaps TRBD2 as D (5 bases). The CDR3 consists of 16 residues. The germline V gene encodes CDR1 MNHEY and CDR2 SMNVEV (reference sequence). V shed 0 bases and J shed 0 bases, with 12 bases lying between them.

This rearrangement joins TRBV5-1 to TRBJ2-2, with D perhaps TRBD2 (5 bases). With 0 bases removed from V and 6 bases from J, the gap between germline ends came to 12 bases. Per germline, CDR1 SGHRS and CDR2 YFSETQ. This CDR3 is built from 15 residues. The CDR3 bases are TGCGCCAGCAGCTTGGCCTCCGGCGGGTCCGGGGAGCTGTTTTTT. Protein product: CASSLASGGSGELFF.

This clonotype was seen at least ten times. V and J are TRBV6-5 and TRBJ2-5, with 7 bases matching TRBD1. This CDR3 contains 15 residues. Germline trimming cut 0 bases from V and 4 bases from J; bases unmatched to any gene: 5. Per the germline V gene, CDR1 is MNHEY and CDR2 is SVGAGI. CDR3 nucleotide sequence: TGTGCCAGCAGTTACTCGCTAGCAGGGGGAGAGACCCAGTACTTC. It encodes CASSYSLAGGETQYF.

The CDR3, as DNA: TGTGCCACCAGCAGAGGGACAGGGAGTATCGGGGAGCTGTTTTTT. Encoded protein: CATSRGTGSIGELFF. This chain joins TRBV15 and TRBJ2-2; TRBD1 aligns across 8 bases. From germline, CDR1 is LNHNV and CDR2 YYDKDF (reference sequence). The CDR3 has 15 residues. Losses at the gene ends were 1 base for V and 7 bases for J; bases not matched to a gene: 5.

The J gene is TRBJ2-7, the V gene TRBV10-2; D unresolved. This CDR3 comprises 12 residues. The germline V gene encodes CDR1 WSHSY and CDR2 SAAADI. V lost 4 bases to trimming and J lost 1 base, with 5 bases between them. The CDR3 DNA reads TGCGCCAGCAGTGGCGCTTCCTACGAGCAGTACTTC. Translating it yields CASSGASYEQYF.

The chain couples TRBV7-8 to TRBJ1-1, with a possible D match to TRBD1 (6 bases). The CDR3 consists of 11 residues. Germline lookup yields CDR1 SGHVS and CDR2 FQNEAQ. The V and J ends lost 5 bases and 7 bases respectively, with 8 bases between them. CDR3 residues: CASSKDSEAFF. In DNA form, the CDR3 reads TGTGCCAGCAGCAAGGACAGTGAAGCTTTCTTT.

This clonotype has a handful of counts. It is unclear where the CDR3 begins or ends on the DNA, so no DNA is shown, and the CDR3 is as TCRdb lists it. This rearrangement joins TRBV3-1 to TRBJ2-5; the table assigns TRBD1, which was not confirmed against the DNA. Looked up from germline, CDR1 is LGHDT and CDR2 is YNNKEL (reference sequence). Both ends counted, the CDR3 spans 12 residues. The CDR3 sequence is CASSSTSGAVYF.

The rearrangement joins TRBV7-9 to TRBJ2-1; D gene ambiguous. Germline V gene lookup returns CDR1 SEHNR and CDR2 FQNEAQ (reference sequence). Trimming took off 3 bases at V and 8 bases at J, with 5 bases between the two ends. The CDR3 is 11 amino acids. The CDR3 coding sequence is TGTGCCAGCAGCTTCGGACATGAGCAGTTCTTC. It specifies CASSFGHEQFF.

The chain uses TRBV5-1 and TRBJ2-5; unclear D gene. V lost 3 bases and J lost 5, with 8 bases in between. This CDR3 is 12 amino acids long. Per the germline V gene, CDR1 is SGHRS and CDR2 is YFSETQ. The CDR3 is CASSSLRETQYF. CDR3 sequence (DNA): TGCGCCAGCAGCTCTCTGCGGGAGACCCAGTACTTC.

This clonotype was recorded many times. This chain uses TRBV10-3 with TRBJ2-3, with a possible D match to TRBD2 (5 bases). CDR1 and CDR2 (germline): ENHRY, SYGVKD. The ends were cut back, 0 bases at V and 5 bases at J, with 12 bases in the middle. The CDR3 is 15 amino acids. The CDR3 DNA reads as TGTGCCATCAGTGAGTCTTCTGTACGGGAAGATACGCAGTATTTT. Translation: CAISESSVREDTQYF.

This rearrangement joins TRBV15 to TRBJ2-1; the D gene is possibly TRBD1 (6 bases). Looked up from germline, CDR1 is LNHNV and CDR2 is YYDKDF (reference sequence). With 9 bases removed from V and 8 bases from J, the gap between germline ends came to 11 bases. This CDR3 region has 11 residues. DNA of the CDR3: TGTGCCACAACGCAGGGGTATGAGCAGTTCTTC. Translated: CATTQGYEQFF.

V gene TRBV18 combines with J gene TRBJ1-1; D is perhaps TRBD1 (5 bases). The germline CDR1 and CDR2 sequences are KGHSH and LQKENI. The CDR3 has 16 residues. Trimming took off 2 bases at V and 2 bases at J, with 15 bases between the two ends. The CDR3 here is CASSPSWGGGNTEAFF. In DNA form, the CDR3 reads TGTGCCAGCTCACCATCCTGGGGCGGAGGTAACACTGAAGCTTTCTTT.

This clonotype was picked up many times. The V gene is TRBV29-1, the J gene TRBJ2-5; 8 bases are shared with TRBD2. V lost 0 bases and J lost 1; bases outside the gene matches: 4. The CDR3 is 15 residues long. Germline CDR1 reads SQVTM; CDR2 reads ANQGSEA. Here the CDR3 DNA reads TGCAGCGTTGAAGATCCCGGGAGGGGCCAAGAGACCCAGTACTTC. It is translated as CSVEDPGRGQETQYF.